This T cell receptor (beta chain) was profiled in a study of shared clonotypes between healthy human individuals. V was pared by 0 bases and J by 7 bases, with 19 bases between. The CDR3 covers 16 residues. The germline V gene has CDR1 SGHRS and CDR2 YFSETQ. The study separated CD4+ cells into CD45RA+ naive and CD45RA-negative memory subsets. Deep was the level used in running the assay. This table comes from immunoSEQ multiplex PCR, and its TCRdb copy is limited to in-frame clones, with some not included. The sample has about 1.5 million clones, roughly 95% seen once. This chain links TRBV5-1 with TRBJ1-1; a weak D match, TRBD1 (5 bases). Sequenced input: naive CD4+ T cells sorted from blood. As for subset: CD45RA+ positively selected. This receptor was identified in a man aged 30-40 years in good health. DNA of the CDR3: TGCGCCAGCAGCTTGGCTAGAGGGGTAGATTTTGGTGAAGCTTTCTTT. It codes for CASSLARGVDFGEAFF.